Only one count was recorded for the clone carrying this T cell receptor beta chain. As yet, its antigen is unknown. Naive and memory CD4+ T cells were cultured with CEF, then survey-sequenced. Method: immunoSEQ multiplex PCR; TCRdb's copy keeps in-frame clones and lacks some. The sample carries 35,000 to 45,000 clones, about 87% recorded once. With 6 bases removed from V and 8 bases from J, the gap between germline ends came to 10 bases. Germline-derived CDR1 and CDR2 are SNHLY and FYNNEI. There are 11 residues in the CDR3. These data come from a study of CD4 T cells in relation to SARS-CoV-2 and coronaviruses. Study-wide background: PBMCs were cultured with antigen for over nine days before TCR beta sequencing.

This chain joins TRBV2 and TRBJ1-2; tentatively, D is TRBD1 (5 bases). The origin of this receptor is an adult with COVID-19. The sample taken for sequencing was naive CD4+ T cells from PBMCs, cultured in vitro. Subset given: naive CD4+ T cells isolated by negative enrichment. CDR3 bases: TGTGCCAGCAGCGCGACAGCGGGCTACACCTTC. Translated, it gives CASSATAGYTF.